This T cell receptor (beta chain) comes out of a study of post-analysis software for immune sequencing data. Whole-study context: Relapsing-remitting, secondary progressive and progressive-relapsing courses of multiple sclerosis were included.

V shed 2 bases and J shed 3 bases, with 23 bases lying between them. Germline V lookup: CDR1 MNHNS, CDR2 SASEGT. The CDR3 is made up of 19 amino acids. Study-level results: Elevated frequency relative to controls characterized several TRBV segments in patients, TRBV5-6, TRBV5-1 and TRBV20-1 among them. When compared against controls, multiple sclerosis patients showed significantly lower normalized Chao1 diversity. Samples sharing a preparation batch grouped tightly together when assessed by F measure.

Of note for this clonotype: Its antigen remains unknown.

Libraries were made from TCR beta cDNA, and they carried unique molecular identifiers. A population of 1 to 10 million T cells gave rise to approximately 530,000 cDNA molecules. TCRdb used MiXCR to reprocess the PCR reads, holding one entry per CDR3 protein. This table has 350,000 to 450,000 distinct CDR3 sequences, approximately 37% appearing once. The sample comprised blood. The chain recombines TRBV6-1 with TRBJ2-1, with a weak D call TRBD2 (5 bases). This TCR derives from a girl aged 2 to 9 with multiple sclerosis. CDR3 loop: CASSEISYADSLGYNEQFF. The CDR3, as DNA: TGTGCCAGCAGTGAAATAAGCTATGCGGACTCTCTCGGCTACAATGAGCAGTTCTTC.